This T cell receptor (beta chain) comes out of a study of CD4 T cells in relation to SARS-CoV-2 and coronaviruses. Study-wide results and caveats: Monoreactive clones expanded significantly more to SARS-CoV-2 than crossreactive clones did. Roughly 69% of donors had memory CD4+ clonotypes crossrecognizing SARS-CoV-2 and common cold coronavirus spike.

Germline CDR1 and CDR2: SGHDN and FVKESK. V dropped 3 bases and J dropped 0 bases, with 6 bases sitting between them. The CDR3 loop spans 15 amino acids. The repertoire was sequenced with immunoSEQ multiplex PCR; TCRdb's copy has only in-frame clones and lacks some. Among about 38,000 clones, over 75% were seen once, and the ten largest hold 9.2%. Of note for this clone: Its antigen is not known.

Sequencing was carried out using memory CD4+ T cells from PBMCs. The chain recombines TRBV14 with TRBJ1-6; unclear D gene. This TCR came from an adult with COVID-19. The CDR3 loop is CASSQELSYNSPLHF. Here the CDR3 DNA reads TGTGCCAGCAGCCAGGAACTCTCCTATAATTCACCCCTCCACTTT.